This T cell receptor (beta chain) was sequenced during a study of cytomegalovirus exposure and HLA in healthy donors. Regarding the study as a whole: The authors enumerated 164 TCR beta chains as linked to cytomegalovirus. Later examination showed HLA-associated TCR beta chains had greater clonal expansion than equally common others.

On this clone itself: What it binds is not known.

Vbeta (60) and Jbeta (13) primers were used in the PCR. The data were produced by immunoSEQ multiplex PCR, yet TCRdb's version contains in-frame clones alone and is incomplete. Reported are about 200,000 clones; the ten largest clones contain roughly 1.1%. The clonotype comes from a girl aged 2 to 9 in good health and CMV-seropositive. The sequenced material came from PBMCs.

The CDR3, as DNA: TGTGCCAGCTCACCGGCGAACACTGAAGCTTTCTTT. Its translation is CASSPANTEAFF. The genes are TRBV18 and TRBJ1-1; D ambiguous. The CDR3 is 12 residues long. The V and J ends lost 3 bases and 1 base respectively, with 3 bases between them. Germline V gives CDR1 KGHSH, CDR2 LQKENI.